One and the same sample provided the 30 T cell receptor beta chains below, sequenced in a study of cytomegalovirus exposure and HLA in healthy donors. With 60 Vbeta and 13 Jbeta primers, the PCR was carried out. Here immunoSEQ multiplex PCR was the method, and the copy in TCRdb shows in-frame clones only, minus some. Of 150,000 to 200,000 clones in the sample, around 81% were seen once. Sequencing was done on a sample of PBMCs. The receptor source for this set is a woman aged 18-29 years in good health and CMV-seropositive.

CDR3 in amino acids: CASSPAVAGGKEQFF. As DNA, the CDR3 is TGTGCCAGCAGCCCGGCGGTAGCGGGGGGGAAGGAGCAGTTCTTC. The chain couples TRBV11-2 to TRBJ2-1; the match to TRBD2 covers 11 bases. The ends lost 5 bases at V and 10 bases at J; junction bases unmatched: 10. The germline V gene encodes CDR1 SGHAT and CDR2 FQNNGV. CDR3 length equals 15 residues.

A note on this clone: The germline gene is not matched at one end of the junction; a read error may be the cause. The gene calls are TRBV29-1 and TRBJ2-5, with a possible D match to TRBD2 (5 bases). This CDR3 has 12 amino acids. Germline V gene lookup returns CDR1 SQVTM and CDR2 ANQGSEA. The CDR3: CSVTGLGEIQYF. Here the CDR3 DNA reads TGCAGCGTTACGGGCCTCGGGGAGATCCAGTACTTC. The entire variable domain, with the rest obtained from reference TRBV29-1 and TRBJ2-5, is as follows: SAVISQKPSRDICQRGTSLTIQCQVDSQVTMMFWYRQQPGQSLTLIATANQGSEATYESGFVIDKFPISRPNLTFSTLTVSNMSPEDSSIYLCSVTGLGEIQYFGPGTRLLVL.

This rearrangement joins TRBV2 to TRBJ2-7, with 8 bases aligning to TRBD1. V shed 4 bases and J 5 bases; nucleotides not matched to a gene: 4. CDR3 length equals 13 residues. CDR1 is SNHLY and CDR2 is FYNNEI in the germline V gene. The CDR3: CASSGQGINEQYF. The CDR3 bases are TGTGCCAGCAGTGGACAGGGGATAAACGAGCAGTACTTC.

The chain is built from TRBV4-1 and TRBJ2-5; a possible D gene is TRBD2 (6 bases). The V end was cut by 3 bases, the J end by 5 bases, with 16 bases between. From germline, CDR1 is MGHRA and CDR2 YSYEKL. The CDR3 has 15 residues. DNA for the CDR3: TGCGCCAGCAGCCACCGGGACTCCCCCGCGGAGACCCAGTACTTC. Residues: CASSHRDSPAETQYF.

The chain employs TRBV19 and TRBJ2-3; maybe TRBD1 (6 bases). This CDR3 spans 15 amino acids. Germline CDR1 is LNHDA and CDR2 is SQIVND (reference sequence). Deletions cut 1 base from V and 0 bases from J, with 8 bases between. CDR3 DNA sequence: TGTGCCAGTAGTATAGGTGGGGGCAGCACAGATACGCAGTATTTT. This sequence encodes CASSIGGGSTDTQYF.

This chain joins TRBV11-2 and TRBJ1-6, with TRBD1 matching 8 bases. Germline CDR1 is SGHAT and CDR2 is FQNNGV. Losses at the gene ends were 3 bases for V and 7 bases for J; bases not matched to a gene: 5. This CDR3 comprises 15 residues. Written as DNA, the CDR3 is TGTGCCAGCAGCTTCCCAAGGACAGGGAATTCACCCCTCCACTTT. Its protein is CASSFPRTGNSPLHF.

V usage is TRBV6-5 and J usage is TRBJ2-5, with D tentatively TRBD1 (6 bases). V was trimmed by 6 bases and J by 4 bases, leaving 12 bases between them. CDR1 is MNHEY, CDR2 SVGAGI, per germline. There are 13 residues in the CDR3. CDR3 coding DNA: TGTGCCAGCAGCCGGACAGTGCGAGAGACCCAGTACTTC. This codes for CASSRTVRETQYF.

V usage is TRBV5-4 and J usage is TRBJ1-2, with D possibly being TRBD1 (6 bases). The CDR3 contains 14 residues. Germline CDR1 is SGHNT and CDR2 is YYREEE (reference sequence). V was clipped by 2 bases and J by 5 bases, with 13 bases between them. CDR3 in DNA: TGTGCCAGCAGCTTTTTGGGGGCAGGTTATGGCTACACCTTC. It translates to CASSFLGAGYGYTF.

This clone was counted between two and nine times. The CDR3 loop is CASSLVSRGTGASDTQYF. CDR3 nucleotides: TGCGCCAGCAGCTTGGTCTCTCGGGGGACAGGGGCTTCAGATACGCAGTATTTT. The rearrangement joins TRBV5-1 to TRBJ2-3, with TRBD1 identical over 10 bases. V shed 0 bases and J 4 bases; nucleotides not matched to a gene: 11. CDR1 and CDR2 from the germline V gene are SGHRS and YFSETQ. The CDR3 runs to 18 residues.

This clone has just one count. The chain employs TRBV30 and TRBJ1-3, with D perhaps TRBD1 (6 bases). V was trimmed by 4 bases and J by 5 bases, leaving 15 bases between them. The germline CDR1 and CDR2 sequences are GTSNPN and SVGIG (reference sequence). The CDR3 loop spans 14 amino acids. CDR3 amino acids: CAWMGGQRRNTIYF. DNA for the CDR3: TGTGCCTGGATGGGGGGGCAGAGGCGAAACACCATATATTTT. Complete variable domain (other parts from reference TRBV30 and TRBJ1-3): SQTIHQWPATLVQPVGSPLSLECTVEGTSNPNLYWYRQAAGRGLQLLFYSVGIGQISSEVPQNLSASRPQDRQFILSSKKLLLSDSGFYLCAWMGGQRRNTIYFGEGSWLTVV.

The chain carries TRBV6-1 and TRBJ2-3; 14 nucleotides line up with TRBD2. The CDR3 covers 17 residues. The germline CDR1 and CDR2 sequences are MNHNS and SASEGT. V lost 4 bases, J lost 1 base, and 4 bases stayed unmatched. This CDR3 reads CASSVRGLAGGTDTQYF. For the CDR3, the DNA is TGTGCCAGCAGTGTGCGGGGACTAGCGGGGGGCACAGATACGCAGTATTTT.

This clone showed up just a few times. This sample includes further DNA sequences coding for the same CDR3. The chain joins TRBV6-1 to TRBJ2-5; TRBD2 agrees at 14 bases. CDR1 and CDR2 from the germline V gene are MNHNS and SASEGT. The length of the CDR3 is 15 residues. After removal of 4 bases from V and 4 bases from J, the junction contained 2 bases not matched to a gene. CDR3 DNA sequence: TGTGCCAGCAGTGGACTAGCGGGGGGGCCAGAGACCCAGTACTTC. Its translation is CASSGLAGGPETQYF.

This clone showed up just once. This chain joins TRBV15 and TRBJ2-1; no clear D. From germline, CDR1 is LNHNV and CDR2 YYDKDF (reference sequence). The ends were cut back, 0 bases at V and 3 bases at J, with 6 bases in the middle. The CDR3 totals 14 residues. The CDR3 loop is CATSRERGYNEQFF. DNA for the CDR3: TGTGCCACCAGCAGAGAGAGAGGCTACAATGAGCAGTTCTTC.

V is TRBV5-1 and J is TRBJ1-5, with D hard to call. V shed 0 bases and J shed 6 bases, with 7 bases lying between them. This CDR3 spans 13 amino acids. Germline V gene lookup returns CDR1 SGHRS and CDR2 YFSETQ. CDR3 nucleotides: TGCGCCAGCAGCTTGGACGGTACTCAGCCCCAGCATTTT. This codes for CASSLDGTQPQHF.

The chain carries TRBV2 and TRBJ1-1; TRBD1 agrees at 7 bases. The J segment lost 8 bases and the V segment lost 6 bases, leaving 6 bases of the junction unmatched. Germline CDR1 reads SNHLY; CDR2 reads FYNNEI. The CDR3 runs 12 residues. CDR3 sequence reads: CASRPGQREAFF. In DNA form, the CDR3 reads TGTGCCAGCAGACCGGGACAGAGAGAAGCTTTCTTT.

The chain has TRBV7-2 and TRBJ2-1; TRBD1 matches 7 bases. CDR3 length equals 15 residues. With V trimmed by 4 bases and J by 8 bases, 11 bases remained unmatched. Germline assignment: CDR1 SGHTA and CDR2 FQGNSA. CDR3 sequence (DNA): TGTGCCAGCAGCTCACAGGGGATCGGGCTCCATGAGCAGTTCTTC. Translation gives CASSSQGIGLHEQFF. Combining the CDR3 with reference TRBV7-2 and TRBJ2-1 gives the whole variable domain GAGVSQSPSNKVTEKGKDVELRCDPISGHTALYWYRQSLGQGLEFLIYFQGNSAPDKSGLPSDRFSAERTGGSVSTLTIQRTQQEDSAVYLCASSSQGIGLHEQFFGPGTRLTVL.

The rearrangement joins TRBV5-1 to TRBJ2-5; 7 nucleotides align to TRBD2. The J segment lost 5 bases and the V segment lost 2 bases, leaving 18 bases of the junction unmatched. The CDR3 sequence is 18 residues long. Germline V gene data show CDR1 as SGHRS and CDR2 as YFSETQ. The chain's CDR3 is CASSFTSQGRGTDETQYF. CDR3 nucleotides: TGCGCCAGCAGCTTTACTAGCCAAGGGAGGGGCACCGACGAGACCCAGTACTTC.

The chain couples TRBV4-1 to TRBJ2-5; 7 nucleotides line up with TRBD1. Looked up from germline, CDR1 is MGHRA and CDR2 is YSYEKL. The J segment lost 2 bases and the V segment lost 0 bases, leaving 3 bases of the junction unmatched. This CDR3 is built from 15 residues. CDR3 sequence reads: CASSQDQGEQETQYF. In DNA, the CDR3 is TGCGCCAGCAGCCAAGACCAGGGGGAGCAAGAGACCCAGTACTTC.

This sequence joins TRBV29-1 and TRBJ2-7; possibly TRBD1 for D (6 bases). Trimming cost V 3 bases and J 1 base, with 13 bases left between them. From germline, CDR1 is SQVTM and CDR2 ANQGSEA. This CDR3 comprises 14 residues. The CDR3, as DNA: TGCAGCGTTGACACAGGGCACCAATCCTACGAGCAGTACTTC. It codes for CSVDTGHQSYEQYF.

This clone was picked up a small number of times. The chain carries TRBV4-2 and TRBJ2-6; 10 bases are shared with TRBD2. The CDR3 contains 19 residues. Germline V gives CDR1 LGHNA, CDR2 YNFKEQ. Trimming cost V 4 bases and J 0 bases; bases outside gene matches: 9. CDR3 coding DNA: TGTGCCAGCAGCCCCGGAACTAGCGGGGCCAACTCTGGGGCCAACGTCCTGACTTTC. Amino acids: CASSPGTSGANSGANVLTF.

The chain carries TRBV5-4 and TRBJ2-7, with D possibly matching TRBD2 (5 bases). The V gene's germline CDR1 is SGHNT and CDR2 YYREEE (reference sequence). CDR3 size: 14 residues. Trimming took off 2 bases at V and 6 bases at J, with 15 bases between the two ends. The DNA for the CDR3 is TGTGCCAGCAGCTTCGGTCCCCTCAGCGGCGAGCAGTACTTC. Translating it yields CASSFGPLSGEQYF.

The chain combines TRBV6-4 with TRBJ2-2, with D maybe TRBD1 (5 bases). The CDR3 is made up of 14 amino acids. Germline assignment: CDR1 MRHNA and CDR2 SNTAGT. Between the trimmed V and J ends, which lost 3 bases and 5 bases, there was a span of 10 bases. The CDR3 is CASSDLTETGELFF. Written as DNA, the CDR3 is TGTGCCAGCAGTGATCTGACAGAGACCGGGGAGCTGTTTTTT.

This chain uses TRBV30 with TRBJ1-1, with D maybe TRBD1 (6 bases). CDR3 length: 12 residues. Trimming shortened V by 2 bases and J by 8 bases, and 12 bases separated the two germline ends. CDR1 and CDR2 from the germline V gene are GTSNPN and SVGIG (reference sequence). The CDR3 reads CAWSPSGTEAFF. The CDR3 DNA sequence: TGTGCCTGGAGTCCCTCCGGGACAGAAGCTTTCTTT.

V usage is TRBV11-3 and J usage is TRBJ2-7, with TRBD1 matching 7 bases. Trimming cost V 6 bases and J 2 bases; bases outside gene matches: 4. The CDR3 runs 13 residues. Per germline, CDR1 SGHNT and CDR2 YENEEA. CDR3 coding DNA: TGTGCCAGCAGATGGGGACAGACCTACGAGCAGTACTTC. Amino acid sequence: CASRWGQTYEQYF.

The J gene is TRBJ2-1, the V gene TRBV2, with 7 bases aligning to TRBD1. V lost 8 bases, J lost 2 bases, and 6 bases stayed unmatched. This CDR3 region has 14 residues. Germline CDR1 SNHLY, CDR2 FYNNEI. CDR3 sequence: CASLRDSAYNEQFF. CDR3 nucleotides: TGTGCCAGCCTCCGGGACAGCGCCTACAATGAGCAGTTCTTC.

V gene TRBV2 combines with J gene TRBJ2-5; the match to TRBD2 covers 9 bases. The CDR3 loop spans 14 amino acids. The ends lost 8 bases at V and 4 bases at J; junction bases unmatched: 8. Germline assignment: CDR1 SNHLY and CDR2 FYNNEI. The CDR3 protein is CASGRGGASETQYF. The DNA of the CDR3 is TGTGCCAGCGGTCGCGGGGGGGCCTCAGAGACCCAGTACTTC.

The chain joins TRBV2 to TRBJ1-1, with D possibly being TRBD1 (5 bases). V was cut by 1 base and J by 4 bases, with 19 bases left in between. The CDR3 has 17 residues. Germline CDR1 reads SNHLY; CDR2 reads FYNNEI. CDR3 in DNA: TGTGCCAGCAGTGAAGTGAGGCTGGGGGGGTCCGGCACTGAAGCTTTCTTT. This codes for CASSEVRLGGSGTEAFF.

CDR3 protein: CASTRWGVDNSPLHF. CDR3 nucleotide sequence: TGTGCCAGCACCCGATGGGGAGTAGATAATTCACCCCTCCACTTT. V gene TRBV27 combines with J gene TRBJ1-6; D gene uncertain. Trimming removed 7 bases from V and 5 bases from J, with 15 bases in between. CDR3 size: 15 residues. Germline CDR1 reads MNHEY; CDR2 reads SMNVEV (reference sequence).

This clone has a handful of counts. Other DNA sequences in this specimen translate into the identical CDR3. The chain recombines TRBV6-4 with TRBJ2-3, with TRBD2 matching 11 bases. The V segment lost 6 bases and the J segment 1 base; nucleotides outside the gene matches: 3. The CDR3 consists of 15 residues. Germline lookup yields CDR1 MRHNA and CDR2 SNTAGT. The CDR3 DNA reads TGTGCCAGCAGCCCGACTAGCGGGGGCACAGATACGCAGTATTTT. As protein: CASSPTSGGTDTQYF.

The CDR3: CASSFGQGGEQYF. CDR3 in DNA: TGTGCCAGCAGCTTCGGACAGGGGGGCGAGCAGTACTTC. The V gene is TRBV11-2, the J gene TRBJ2-7; 10 bases are shared with TRBD1. This CDR3 has 13 residues. The germline V gene encodes CDR1 SGHAT and CDR2 FQNNGV. Unmatched junction bases numbered 2, after V lost 3 bases and J lost 6 bases.